A single T cell receptor beta chain is shown here with its context. The antigen is not known. Time point here: sample taken at primary tumor resection. Sequencing of whole RNA from tumor, nontumor lung or frozen PBMC involved no sorting. Untreated early-stage non-small cell lung cancer patients, fewer than 85 in total, were the donors. The sample is drawn from a study of spatial heterogeneity in lung cancer. Study details: Alpha-chain detections were consistently fewer than beta-chain detections among the sequences.

Study results and caveats: Ubiquitous, expanded tumor-derived TCRs were more frequently observed in blood at resection than at follow-up.

TCRdb independently ran MiXCR on the 5' RACE reads; one entry per CDR3 protein. Here the sample spans tens of thousands of distinct CDR3 sequences, 4% to 6% being singletons. V lost 5 bases and J lost 0, with 11 bases in between. Germline V gene data show CDR1 as MNHNY and CDR2 as SVGAGI (reference sequence). This CDR3 is built from 15 residues. The sequence derives from a female donor with early-stage non-small cell lung cancer. The gene calls are TRBV6-6 and TRBJ1-5, with a tentative D call TRBD1 (5 bases). Sequenced material: PBMCs, taken at surgery. The CDR3 spells CASSQGGYSNQPQHF. CDR3 nucleotide sequence: TGTGCCAGCAGTCAGGGAGGGTATAGCAATCAGCCCCAGCATTTT.